This T cell receptor (beta chain) was sequenced during a study of blood T cell repertoires in COVID-19. Study overall: From T cells, B-cell-depleted T cells, or PBMCs came the material, which was cDNA or gDNA.

Seattle enrolled patients during active infection and tracked them longitudinally. Per the authors' pipeline: Scientists estimated how many nucleated cells there were by amplifying reference gene primers. This table comes from immunoSEQ multiplex PCR, and its TCRdb copy is limited to in-frame clones, with some not included. V, J and clone size are those of that table, while D and trimming were read from the DNA. The sample holds 200,000 to 300,000 clones, about four fifths seen once. Trimming took 3 bases from V and 7 from J, leaving 13 bases between them. This CDR3 spans 13 amino acids. The sequence was obtained from a woman of 80 years or more with COVID-19, enrolled during active disease. The chain uses TRBV12-3 or TRBV12-4 and TRBJ2-7; maybe TRBD2 (5 bases). Sequenced: peripheral blood. The CDR3 coding sequence is TGTGCCAGCAGTTTCGATCTCAGAGGGGAGCAGTACTTC. This codes for CASSFDLRGEQYF.